Sequencing of this TCR beta chain was carried out in a study of human versus mouse CDR3 diversity and MHC coevolution. This CDR3 region has 14 residues. CDR1 and CDR2 (germline): MNHEY, SVGAGI. V lost 5 bases and J lost 8; bases outside the gene matches: 9. Some clones are missing from TCRdb's copy, which holds only in-frame ones; the method was immunoSEQ multiplex PCR. The sample gives about 60,000 clones, 94% of which show up once; 18% is in the top ten. The source of this sequence is a person aged 55 to 70 in good health. Sequencing input: naive CD4+ T cells from blood. Subset reported: CD45RO-negative CD62L-positive naive CD4 T cells. The V gene is TRBV6-5, the J gene TRBJ1-1, with TRBD1 matching 9 bases. CDR3 DNA: TGTGCCAGCAGTCCCCGGGACAGGGTAGCCGAAGCTTTCTTT. Protein sequence: CASSPRDRVAEAFF.